This entry features one T cell receptor (beta chain) sequence. What it binds is not known. Germline-derived CDR1 and CDR2 are SGDLS and YYNGEE. The J segment lost 5 bases and the V segment lost 5 bases, leaving 11 bases of the junction unmatched. This CDR3 has 16 amino acids. TCR beta CDR3 regions were amplified from RNA transcripts. An initial round of RT-PCR targeting the TCR CDR3 relied on the HTBI primer set. TCRdb re-derived calls from the multiplex PCR reads in MiXCR, one entry per CDR3 protein. The table records hundreds of thousands of distinct CDR3 sequences, more than 14% of them present only once. The study left out patients who had uncontrolled infection, other autoimmune disease, pregnancy or lactation. These data originate in a study of T cells in Graves' hyperthyroidism and ophthalmopathy. Study results and caveats: Ophthalmopathy was predicted by the model a median of approximately six months ahead of onset.

The chain couples TRBV9 to TRBJ2-3, with 10 bases lining up with TRBD2. The sequence derives from a woman aged 50 to 60 with Graves' ophthalmopathy. The sequenced sample was blood. The CDR3 sequence: CASSRLAGVGGDTQYF. The CDR3 DNA reads TGTGCCAGCAGTAGGCTAGCGGGAGTTGGAGGAGATACGCAGTATTTT.